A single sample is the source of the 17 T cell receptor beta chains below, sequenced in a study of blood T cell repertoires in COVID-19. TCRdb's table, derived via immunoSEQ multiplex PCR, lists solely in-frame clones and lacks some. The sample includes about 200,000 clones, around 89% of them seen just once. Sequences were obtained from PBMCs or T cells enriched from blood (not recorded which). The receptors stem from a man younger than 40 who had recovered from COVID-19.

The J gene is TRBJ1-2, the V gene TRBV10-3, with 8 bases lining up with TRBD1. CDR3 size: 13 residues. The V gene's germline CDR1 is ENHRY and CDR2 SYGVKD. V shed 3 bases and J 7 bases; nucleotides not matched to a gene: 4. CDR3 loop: CAISDSGGTGYTF. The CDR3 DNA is TGTGCCATCAGTGATTCAGGGGGCACTGGCTACACCTTC.

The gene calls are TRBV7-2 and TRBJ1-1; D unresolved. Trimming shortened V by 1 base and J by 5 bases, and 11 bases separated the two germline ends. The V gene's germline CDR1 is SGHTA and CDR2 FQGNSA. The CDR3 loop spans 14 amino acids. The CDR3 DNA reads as TGTGCCAGCAGCTTAGTAGCTCGTTTAACTGAAGCTTTCTTT. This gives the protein CASSLVARLTEAFF.

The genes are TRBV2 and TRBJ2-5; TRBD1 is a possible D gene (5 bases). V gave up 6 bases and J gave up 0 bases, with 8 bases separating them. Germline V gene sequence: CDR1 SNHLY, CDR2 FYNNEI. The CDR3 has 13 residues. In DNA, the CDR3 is TGTGCCAGCAGACCAGGGAACCAAGAGACCCAGTACTTC. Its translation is CASRPGNQETQYF.

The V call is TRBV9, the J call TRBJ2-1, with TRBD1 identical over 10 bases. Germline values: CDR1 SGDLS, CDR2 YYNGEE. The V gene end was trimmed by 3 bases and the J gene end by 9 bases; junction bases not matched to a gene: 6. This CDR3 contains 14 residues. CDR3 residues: CASSARGQGSEQFF. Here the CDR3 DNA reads TGTGCCAGCAGCGCCCGGGGACAGGGGAGTGAGCAGTTCTTC.

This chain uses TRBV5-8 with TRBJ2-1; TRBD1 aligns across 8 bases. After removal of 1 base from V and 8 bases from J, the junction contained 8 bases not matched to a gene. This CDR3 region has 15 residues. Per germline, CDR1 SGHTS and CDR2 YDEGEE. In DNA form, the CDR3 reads TGTGCCAGCAGCTTGCATCGGACAGGGTCCGATGAGCAGTTCTTC. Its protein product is CASSLHRTGSDEQFF. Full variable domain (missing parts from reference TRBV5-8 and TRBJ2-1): EAGVTQSPTHLIKTRGQQATLRCSPISGHTSVYWYQQALGLGLQFLLWYDEGEERNRGNFPPRFSGRQFPNYSSELNVNALELEDSALYLCASSLHRTGSDEQFFGPGTRLTVL.

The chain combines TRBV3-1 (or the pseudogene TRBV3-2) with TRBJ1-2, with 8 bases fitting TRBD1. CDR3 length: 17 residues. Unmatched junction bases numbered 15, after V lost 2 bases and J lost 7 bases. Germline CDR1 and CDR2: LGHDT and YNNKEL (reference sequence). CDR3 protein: CASSQRPRGRGLSGYTF. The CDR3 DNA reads TGTGCCAGCAGCCAAAGACCCAGGGGCAGGGGGCTAAGTGGCTACACCTTC.

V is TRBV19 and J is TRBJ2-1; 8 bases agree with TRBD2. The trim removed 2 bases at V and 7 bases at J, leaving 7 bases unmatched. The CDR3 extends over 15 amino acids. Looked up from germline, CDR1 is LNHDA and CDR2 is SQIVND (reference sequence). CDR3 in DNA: TGTGCCAGTAGTATATTTAGCGGGGAAGGGAATGAGCAGTTCTTC. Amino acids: CASSIFSGEGNEQFF.

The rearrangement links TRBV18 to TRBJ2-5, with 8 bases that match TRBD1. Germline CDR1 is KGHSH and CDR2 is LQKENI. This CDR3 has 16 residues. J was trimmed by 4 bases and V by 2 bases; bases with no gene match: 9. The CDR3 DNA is TGTGCCAGCTCACCAGGTCCCGGGACAGGTGGAGAGACCCAGTACTTC. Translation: CASSPGPGTGGETQYF.

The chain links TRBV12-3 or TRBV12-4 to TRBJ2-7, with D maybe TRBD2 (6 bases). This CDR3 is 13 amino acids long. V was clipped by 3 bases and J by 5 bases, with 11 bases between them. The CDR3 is CASSLRGEHEQYF. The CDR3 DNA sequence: TGTGCCAGCAGTTTGCGGGGAGAACACGAGCAGTACTTC.

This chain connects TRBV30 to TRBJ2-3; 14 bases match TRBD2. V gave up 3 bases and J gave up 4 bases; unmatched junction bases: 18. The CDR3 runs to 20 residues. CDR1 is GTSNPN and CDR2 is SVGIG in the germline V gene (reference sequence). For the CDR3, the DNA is TGTGCCTGGAGGATGGTATCCGGACTAGCGGGAGGTGGACCCCCAGATACGCAGTATTTT. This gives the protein CAWRMVSGLAGGGPPDTQYF.

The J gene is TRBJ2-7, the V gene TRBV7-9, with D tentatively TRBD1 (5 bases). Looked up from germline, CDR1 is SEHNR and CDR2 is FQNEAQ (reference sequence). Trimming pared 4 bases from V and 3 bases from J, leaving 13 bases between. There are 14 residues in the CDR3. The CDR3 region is CASSSRGAGYEQYF. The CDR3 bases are TGTGCCAGCAGCTCCCGTGGGGCTGGCTACGAGCAGTACTTC.

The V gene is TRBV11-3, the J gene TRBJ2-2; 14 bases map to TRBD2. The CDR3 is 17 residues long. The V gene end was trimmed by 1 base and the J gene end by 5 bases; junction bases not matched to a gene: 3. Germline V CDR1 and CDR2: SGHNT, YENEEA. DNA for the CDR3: TGTGCCAGCAGCTTAGGGGGACTAGCGGGGGAAACCGGGGAGCTGTTTTTT. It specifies CASSLGGLAGETGELFF.

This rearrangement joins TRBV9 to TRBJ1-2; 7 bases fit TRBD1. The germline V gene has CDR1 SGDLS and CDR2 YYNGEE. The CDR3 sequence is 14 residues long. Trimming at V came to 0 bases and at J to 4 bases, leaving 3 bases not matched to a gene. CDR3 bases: TGTGCCAGCAGCGTAGAGGACAGGCCCTATGGCTACACCTTC. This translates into CASSVEDRPYGYTF.

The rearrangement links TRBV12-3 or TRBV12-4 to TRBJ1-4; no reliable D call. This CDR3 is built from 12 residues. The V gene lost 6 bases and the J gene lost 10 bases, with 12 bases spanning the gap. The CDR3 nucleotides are TGTGCCAGCAGCCCCACTTCTGGAAAACTGTTTTTT. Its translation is CASSPTSGKLFF.

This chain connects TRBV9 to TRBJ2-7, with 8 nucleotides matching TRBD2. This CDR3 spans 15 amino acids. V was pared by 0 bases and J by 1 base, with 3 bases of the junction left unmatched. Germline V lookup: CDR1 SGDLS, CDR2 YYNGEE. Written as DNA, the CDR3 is TGTGCCAGCAGCGTAGCGGGACTAGATTCCTACGAGCAGTACTTC. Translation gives CASSVAGLDSYEQYF.

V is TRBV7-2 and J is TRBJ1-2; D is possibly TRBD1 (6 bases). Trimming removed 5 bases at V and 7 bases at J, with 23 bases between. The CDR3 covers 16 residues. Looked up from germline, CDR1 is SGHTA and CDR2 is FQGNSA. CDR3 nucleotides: TGTGCCAGCAGCACACCCGACAGGCCCCTACATCGTGGCTACACCTTC. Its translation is CASSTPDRPLHRGYTF.

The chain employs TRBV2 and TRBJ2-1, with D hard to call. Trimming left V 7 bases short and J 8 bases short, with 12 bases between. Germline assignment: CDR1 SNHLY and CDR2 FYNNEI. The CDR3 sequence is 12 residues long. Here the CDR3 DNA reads TGTGCCAGCAAGCATCTTCCCGATGAGCAGTTCTTC. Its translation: CASKHLPDEQFF.